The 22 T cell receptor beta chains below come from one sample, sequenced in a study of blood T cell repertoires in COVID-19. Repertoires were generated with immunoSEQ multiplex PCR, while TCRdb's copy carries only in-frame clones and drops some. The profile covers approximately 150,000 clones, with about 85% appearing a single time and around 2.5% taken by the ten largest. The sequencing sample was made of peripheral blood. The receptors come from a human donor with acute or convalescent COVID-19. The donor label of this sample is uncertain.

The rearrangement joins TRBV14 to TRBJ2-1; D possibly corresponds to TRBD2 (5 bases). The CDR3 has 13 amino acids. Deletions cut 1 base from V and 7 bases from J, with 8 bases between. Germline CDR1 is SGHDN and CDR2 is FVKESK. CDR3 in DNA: TGTGCCAGCAGCCAAGTGGGCGGGAATGAGCAGTTCTTC. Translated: CASSQVGGNEQFF.

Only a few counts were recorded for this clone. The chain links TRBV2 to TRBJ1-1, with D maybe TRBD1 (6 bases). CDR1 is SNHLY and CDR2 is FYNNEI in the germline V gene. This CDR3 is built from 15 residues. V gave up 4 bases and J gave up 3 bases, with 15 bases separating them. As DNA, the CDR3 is TGTGCCAGCAGTGGACAGAGACAGGTTTACACTGAAGCTTTCTTT. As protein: CASSGQRQVYTEAFF. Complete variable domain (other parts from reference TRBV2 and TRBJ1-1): EPEVTQTPSHQVTQMGQEVILRCVPISNHLYFYWYRQILGQKVEFLVSFYNNEISEKSEIFDDQFSVERPDGSNFTLKIRSTKLEDSAMYFCASSGQRQVYTEAFFGQGTRLTVV.

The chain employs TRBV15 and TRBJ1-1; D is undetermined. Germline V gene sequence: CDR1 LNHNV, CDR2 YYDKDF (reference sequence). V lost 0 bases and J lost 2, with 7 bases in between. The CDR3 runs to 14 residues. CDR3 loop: CATSRDLTNTEAFF. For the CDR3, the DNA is TGTGCCACCAGCAGAGATCTAACCAACACTGAAGCTTTCTTT.

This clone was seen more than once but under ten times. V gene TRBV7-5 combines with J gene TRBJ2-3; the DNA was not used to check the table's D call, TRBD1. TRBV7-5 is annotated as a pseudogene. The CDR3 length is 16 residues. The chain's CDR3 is CARSSYRQGSTDTQYF. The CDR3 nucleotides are TGTGCCAGAAGCTCCTATAGACAGGGGAGCACAGATACGCAGTATTTT.

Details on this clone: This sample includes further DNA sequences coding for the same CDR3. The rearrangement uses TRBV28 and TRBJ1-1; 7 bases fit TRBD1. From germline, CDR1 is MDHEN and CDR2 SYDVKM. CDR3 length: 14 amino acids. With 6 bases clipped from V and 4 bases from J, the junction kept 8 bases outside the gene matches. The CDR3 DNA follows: TGTGCCAGCAGCCCCCCTAGGGGGCGCACTGAAGCTTTCTTT. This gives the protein CASSPPRGRTEAFF.

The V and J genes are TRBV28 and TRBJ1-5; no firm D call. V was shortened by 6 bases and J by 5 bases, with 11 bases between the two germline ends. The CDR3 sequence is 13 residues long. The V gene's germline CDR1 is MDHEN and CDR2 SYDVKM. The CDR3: CASRSQADQPQHF. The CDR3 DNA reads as TGTGCCAGCAGATCGCAGGCCGATCAGCCCCAGCATTTT.

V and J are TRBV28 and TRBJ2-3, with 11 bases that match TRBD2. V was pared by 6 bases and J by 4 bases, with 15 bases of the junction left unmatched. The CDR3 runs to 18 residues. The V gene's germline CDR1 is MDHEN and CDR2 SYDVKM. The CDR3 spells CASRDNLSGGVFPDTQYF. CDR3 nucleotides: TGTGCCAGCAGAGATAACCTTAGCGGGGGGGTTTTCCCAGATACGCAGTATTTT. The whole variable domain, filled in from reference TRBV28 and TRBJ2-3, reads DVKVTQSSRYLVKRTGEKVFLECVQDMDHENMFWYRQDPGLGLRLIYFSYDVKMKEKGDIPEGYSVSREKKERFSLILESASTNQTSMYLCASRDNLSGGVFPDTQYFGPGTRLTVL.

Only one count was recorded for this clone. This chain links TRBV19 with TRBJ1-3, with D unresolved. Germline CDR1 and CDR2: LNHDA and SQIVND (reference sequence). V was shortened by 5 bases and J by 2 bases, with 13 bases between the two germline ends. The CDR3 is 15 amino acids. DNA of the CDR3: TGTGCCAGTAGTCCCGCAGGATTGCCTGGAAACACCATATATTTT. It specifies CASSPAGLPGNTIYF. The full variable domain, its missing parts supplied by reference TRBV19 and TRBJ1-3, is DGGITQSPKYLFRKEGQNVTLSCEQNLNHDAMYWYRQDPGQGLRLIYYSQIVNDFQKGDIAEGYSVSREKKESFPLTVTSAQKNPTAFYLCASSPAGLPGNTIYFGEGSWLTVV.

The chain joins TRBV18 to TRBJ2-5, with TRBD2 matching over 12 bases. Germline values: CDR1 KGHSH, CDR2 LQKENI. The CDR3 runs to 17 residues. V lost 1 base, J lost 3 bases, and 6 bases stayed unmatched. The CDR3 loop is CASSPQAPSGGEETQYF. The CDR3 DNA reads TGTGCCAGCTCACCACAAGCTCCTAGCGGGGGGGAAGAGACCCAGTACTTC.

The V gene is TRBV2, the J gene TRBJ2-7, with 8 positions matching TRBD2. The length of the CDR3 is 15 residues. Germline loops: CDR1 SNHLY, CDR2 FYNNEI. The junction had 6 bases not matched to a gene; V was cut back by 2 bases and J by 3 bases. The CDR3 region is CASSERGLASYEQYV. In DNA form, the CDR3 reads TGTGCCAGCAGTGAACGTGGACTAGCCAGCTACGAGCAGTACGTC.

Written as DNA, the CDR3 is TGTGCCAGCAGTCTAGCCATGCGGGAGTACGAGCAGTACGTC. Protein product: CASSLAMREYEQYV. V usage is TRBV28 and J usage is TRBJ2-7; 7 bases fit TRBD2. Germline V gives CDR1 MDHEN, CDR2 SYDVKM. CDR3 length: 14 residues. V trimming: 5 bases; J trimming: 4 bases; junction bases outside the gene matches: 8.

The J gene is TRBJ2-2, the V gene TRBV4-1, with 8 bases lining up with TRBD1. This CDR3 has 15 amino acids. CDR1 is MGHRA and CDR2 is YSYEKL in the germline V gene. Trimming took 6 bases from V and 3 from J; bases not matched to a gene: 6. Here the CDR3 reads CASSGQGTHTGELFF. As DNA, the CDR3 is TGCGCCAGCAGTGGACAGGGTACTCACACCGGGGAGCTGTTTTTT.

CDR3 in amino acids: CSASRQGPYNEQFF. Here the CDR3 DNA reads TGCAGCGCTTCCCGACAGGGCCCCTACAATGAGCAGTTCTTC. V gene TRBV29-1 combines with J gene TRBJ2-1, with TRBD1 matching over 7 bases. This CDR3 is built from 14 residues. J was trimmed by 2 bases and V by 7 bases; bases with no gene match: 8. Looked up from germline, CDR1 is SQVTM and CDR2 is ANQGSEA.

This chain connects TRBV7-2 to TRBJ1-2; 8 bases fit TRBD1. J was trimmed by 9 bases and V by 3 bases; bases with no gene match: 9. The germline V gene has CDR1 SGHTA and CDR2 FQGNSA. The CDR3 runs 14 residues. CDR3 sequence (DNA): TGTGCCAGCAGCTTCAAGGGACAGGCGTCGCGCTACACCTTC. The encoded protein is CASSFKGQASRYTF.

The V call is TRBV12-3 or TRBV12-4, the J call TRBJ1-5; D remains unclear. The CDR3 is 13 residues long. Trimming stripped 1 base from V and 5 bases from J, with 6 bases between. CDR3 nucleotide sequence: TGTGCCAGCAGTTTAGTCCTCGATCAGCCCCAGCATTTT. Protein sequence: CASSLVLDQPQHF.

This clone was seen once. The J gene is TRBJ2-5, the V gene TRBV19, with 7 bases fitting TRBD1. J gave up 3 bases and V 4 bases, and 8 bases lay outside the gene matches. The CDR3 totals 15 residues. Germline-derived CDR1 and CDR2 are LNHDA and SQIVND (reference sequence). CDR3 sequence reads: CASSSPPGQKETQYF. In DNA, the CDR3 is TGTGCCAGTAGTAGTCCCCCGGGACAGAAAGAGACCCAGTACTTC.

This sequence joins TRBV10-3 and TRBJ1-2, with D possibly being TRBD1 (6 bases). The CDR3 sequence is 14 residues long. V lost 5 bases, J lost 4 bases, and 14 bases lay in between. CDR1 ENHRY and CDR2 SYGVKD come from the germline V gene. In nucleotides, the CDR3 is TGTGCCATCAGTCCTCTTGACAGGAGCTATGGCTACACCTTC. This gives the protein CAISPLDRSYGYTF.

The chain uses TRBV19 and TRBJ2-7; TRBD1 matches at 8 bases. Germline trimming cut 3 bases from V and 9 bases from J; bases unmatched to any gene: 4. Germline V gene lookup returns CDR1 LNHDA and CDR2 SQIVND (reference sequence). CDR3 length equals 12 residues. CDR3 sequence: CASSMWTGMQYV. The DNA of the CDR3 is TGTGCCAGTAGTATGTGGACAGGGATGCAGTACGTC.

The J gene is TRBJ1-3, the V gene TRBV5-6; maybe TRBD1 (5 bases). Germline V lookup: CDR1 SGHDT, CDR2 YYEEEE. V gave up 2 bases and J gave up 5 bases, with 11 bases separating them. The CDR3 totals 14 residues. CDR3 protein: CASSFQGSRNTIYF. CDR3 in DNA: TGTGCCAGCAGCTTCCAGGGTTCTAGAAACACCATATATTTT.

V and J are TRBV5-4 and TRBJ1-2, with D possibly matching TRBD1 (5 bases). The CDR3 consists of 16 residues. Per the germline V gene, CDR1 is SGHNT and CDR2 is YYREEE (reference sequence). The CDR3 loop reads CASAGTESSRGYGYTF. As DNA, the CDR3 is TGTGCATCGGCGGGGACGGAATCTTCACGGGGCTATGGCTACACCTTC.

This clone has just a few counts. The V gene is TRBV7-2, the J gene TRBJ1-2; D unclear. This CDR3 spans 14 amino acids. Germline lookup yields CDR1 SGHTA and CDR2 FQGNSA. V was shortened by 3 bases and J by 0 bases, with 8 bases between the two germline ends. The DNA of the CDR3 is TGTGCCAGCAGCTTTGGCCGATCTAACTATGGCTACACCTTC. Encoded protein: CASSFGRSNYGYTF.

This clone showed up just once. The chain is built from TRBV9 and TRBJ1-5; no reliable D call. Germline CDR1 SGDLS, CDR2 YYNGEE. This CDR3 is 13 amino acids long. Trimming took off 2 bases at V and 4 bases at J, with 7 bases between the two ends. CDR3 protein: CASSVLLNQPQHF. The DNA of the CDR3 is TGTGCCAGCAGCGTCCTACTGAATCAGCCCCAGCATTTT.